This record concerns one TCR beta chain sequence. Its target is not known. PCR amplification relied on 60 Vbeta primers (plus 13 Jbeta primers). Produced via immunoSEQ multiplex PCR; TCRdb's table is partial and in-frame only. The sample has under 300,000 clones; about nine tenths are singletons. This specimen comes from a study of cytomegalovirus exposure and HLA in healthy donors. Broader study findings: Reports described diagnosis of cytomegalovirus status by the classifier as highly specific and sensitive. Several of the most significant clusters were apparently associated with common viral pathogens in a later analysis.

The CDR3 covers 14 residues. V lost 1 base, J lost 3 bases, and 10 bases lay in between. Germline assignment: CDR1 LNHDA and CDR2 SQIVND (reference sequence). The sequencing sample was made of PBMCs. The chain recombines TRBV19 with TRBJ2-7; TRBD1 might be the D (5 bases). This TCR came from a girl aged 2 to 9 in good health and CMV-seronegative. The CDR3 DNA follows: TGTGCCAGTAGTATAGGCGACAGAATCTACGAGCAGTACTTC. Translation: CASSIGDRIYEQYF.